The 5 T cell receptor beta chains reported below all come from one sample, sequenced in a study of brain T cells in children with intractable seizures. TCRdb's table, derived via immunoSEQ multiplex PCR, lists solely in-frame clones and lacks some. The sample has 110,000 or so clones; approximately 94% are singletons. The material was peripheral blood, obtained at surgery. The source is a boy under two years old with hemimegalencephaly and intractable seizures.

J is TRBJ2-7 and V is TRBV24-1; 8 bases match TRBD1. CDR1 and CDR2 from the germline V gene are KGHDR and SFDVKD. With V trimmed by 4 bases and J by 3 bases, 10 bases remained unmatched. CDR3 size: 16 residues. The CDR3 DNA reads TGTGCCACCAGTGACCCAACCGGGACAGGAGACTACGAGCAGTACTTC. Translated, it gives CATSDPTGTGDYEQYF.

This rearrangement joins TRBV3-1 (or the pseudogene TRBV3-2) to TRBJ1-1; possibly TRBD1 for D (5 bases). Germline lookup yields CDR1 LGHDT and CDR2 YNNKEL (reference sequence). Trimming cost V 6 bases and J 0 bases, with 11 bases left between them. There are 14 residues in the CDR3. As DNA, the CDR3 is TGTGCCAGCAGGCGCAGGGAAATGAACACTGAAGCTTTCTTT. This sequence encodes CASRRREMNTEAFF.

The chain is built from TRBV5-1 and TRBJ2-5; 10 nucleotides agree with TRBD2. The V and J ends lost 1 base and 3 bases, in that order; junction bases with no gene match: 0. The CDR3 runs 14 residues. CDR1 is SGHRS, CDR2 YFSETQ, per germline. The CDR3 sequence: CASSLTSGKETQYF. As DNA, the CDR3 is TGCGCCAGCAGCTTGACTAGCGGGAAAGAGACCCAGTACTTC.

The gene calls are TRBV28 and TRBJ2-1; 9 positions agree with TRBD2. Germline trimming cut 7 bases from V and 8 bases from J; bases unmatched to any gene: 12. The CDR3 covers 15 residues. Germline CDR1 is MDHEN and CDR2 is SYDVKM. CDR3 in amino acids: CASIGGSGSWDEQFF. DNA for the CDR3: TGTGCCAGCATTGGTGGTAGCGGGAGTTGGGATGAGCAGTTCTTC.

This rearrangement joins TRBV4-1 to TRBJ2-5; D is perhaps TRBD1 or TRBD2 (5 bases each). This CDR3 is 16 amino acids long. V shed 0 bases and J shed 5 bases, with 16 bases lying between them. Germline assignment: CDR1 MGHRA and CDR2 YSYEKL. In DNA form, the CDR3 reads TGCGCCAGCAGCCAAGATAGGGGACGGGGACCCGAGACCCAGTACTTC. Its protein product is CASSQDRGRGPETQYF.